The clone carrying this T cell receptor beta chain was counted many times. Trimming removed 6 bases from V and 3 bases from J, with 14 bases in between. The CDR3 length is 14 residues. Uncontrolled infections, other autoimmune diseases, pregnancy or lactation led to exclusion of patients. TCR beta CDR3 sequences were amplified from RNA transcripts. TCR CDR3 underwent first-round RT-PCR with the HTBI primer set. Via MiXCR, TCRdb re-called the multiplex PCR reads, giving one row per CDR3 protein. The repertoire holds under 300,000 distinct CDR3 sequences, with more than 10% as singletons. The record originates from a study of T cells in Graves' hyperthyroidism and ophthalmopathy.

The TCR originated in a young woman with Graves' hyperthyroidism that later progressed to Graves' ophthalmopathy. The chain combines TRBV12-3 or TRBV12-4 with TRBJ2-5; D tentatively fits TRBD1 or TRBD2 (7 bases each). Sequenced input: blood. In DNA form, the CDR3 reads TGTGCCAGCAGACCGACAGGGAGGGAAGAGACCCAGTACTTC. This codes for CASRPTGREETQYF.